This is a list of T cell receptor beta chains from one sample in a study of T cell changes during pregnancy in multiple sclerosis. Data came from immunoSEQ multiplex PCR; TCRdb stores just in-frame clones and leaves some out. The sample has 60,000 to 85,000 clones; around 90% are singletons. Sequencing used peripheral blood, obtained in the first trimester of pregnancy. All receptors come from a female donor with multiple sclerosis, enrolled in a pregnancy study. Both conserved end residues are trimmed from each CDR3. Each record gives: V gene, J gene, CDR3 protein.

TRBV2	TRBJ1-3	ASSDRGGGNTIY
TRBV9	TRBJ2-2	ASSVGAKHTGELF
TRBV6-1	TRBJ2-2	ASSKGEGTGELF
TRBV5-4	TRBJ1-5	ASSFGTGFFGARNQPQH
TRBV9	TRBJ2-3	ASSVGGPGTDTQY
TRBV11-2	TRBJ2-1	ASSLEQEQF
TRBV27	TRBJ1-5	ASSPRGEPQH
TRBV6-6	TRBJ1-3	ASSYSGTASGNTIY
TRBV5-6	TRBJ1-1	ASSFTGRNTEAF
TRBV5-4	TRBJ2-3	ASSQGQGASTDTQY
TRBV4-2	TRBJ1-3	ASSQYMGNTIY
TRBV5-1	TRBJ1-2	ASSLHAEEGYT
TRBV7-9	TRBJ2-7	ASSLAGTGGRYEQY
TRBV2	TRBJ2-1	ASSDVAGGWDEQF
TRBV9	TRBJ1-5	ASSPQGGNQPQH
TRBV5-5	TRBJ1-2	ASSLPGTKIRTAD
TRBV6-1	TRBJ1-5	ASSVTGIEQPQH
TRBV7-9	TRBJ1-6	ASSPVGQVNNSPLH
TRBV28	TRBJ1-3	ASTPQTSHSGNTIY
TRBV28	TRBJ1-4	ASTLDRELF
TRBV19	TRBJ1-3	ASSPDRGYGNTIY
TRBV6-1	TRBJ1-1	ASSPRGDTEAF
TRBV18	TRBJ1-1	ASSTDRGGDTEAF
TRBV5-4	TRBJ2-7	ASSHWGVPSYEQY
TRBV6-5	TRBJ1-5	ASSYAGSNQPQH
TRBV19	TRBJ2-1	ASSIVSGTGDNEQF
TRBV19	TRBJ2-7	ASSITGTGVEQY
TRBV6-5	TRBJ1-4	ASSRQGATNEKLF
TRBV5-5	TRBJ1-2	ASSLERRNYGYT